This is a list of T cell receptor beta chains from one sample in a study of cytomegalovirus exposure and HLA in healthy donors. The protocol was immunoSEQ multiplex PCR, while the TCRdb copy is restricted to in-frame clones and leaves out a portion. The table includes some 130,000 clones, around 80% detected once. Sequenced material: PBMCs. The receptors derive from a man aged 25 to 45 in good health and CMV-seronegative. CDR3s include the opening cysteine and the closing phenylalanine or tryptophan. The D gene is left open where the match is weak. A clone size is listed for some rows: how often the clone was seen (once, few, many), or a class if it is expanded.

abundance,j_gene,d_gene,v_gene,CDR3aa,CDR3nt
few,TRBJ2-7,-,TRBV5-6,CASSPVQDYEQYF,TGTGCCAGCAGCCCGGTCCAGGACTACGAGCAGTACTTC
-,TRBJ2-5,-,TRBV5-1,CASSLVQETQYF,TGCGCCAGCAGCTTGGTACAAGAGACCCAGTACTTC
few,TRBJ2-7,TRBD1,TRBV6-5,CASSSRTGFTYEQYF,TGTGCCAGCAGTTCACGGACAGGATTTACCTACGAGCAGTACTTC
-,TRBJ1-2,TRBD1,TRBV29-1,CSAGDRDGYTF,TGCAGCGCTGGGGACAGGGATGGCTACACCTTC
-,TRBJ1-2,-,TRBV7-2,CASSSFAGGYRDGYTF,TGTGCCAGCAGCTCTTTTGCAGGCGGGTATCGTGATGGCTACACCTTC
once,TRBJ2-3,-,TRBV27,CASSLKYLADTQYF,TGTGCCAGCAGTTTAAAATATCTAGCAGATACGCAGTATTTT
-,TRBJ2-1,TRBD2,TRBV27,CASSLGLAGADEQFF,TGTGCCAGCAGTTTAGGACTAGCGGGAGCAGATGAGCAGTTCTTC
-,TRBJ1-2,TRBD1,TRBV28,CASSSQGAKPYGYTF,TGTGCCAGCAGTTCCCAGGGGGCGAAGCCCTATGGCTACACCTTC
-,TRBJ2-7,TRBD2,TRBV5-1,CASSPLAGGSYEQYF,TGCGCCAGCAGCCCATTAGCGGGAGGTTCCTACGAGCAGTACTTC
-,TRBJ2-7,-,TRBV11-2,CASSFSVEQYF,TGTGCCAGCAGCTTTAGCGTCGAGCAGTACTTC
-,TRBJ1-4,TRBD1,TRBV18,CASSLTGTGNEKLFF,TGTGCCAGCTCGCTTACCGGGACAGGGAATGAAAAACTGTTTTTT
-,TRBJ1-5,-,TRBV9,CASSPSSGASQPQHF,TGTGCCAGCAGCCCATCCTCAGGGGCGAGTCAGCCCCAGCATTTT
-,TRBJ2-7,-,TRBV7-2,CASSLAYGSREQYF,TGTGCCAGCAGCTTAGCGTACGGGTCGAGGGAGCAGTACTTC
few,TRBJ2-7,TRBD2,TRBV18,CASSPGTTYEQYF,TGTGCCAGTTCCCCCGGGACTACCTACGAACAGTACTTC
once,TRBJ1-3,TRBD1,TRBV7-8,CASTQDRVGNTIYF,TGTGCCAGCACGCAGGACAGGGTCGGAAACACCATATATTTT
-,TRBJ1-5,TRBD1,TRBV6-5,CASSDGQGGQPQHF,TGTGCCAGCAGTGATGGACAGGGTGGACAGCCCCAGCATTTT
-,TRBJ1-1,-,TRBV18,CASSPGRGTEAFF,TGTGCCAGCTCACCCGGACGGGGCACTGAAGCTTTCTTT
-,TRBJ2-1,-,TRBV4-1,CASSPGVSFNEQFF,TGCGCCAGCAGCCCTGGAGTGTCTTTTAATGAGCAGTTCTTC
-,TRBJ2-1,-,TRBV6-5,CASSYVGLHEQFF,TGTGCCAGCAGTTACGTGGGACTTCATGAGCAGTTCTTC
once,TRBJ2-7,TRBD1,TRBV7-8,CASSGQGSYEQYF,TGTGCCAGCAGCGGACAGGGTTCCTACGAGCAGTACTTC
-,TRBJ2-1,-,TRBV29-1,CSVAGGFRSSYNEQFF,TGCAGCGTCGCAGGGGGGTTTAGGTCTTCCTACAATGAGCAGTTCTTC
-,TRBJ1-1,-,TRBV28,CASSFGGITEAFF,TGTGCCAGCAGTTTCGGAGGGATCACTGAAGCTTTCTTT
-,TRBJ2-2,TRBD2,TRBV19,CASQASGKAGELFF,TGTGCCAGTCAGGCTAGCGGGAAGGCCGGGGAGCTGTTTTTT
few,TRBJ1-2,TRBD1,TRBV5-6,CASSLALDRGGYGYTF,TGTGCCAGCAGCTTGGCCTTGGACAGGGGAGGCTATGGCTACACCTTC
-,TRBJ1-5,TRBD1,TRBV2,CASSGQGRDQPQHF,TGTGCCAGCAGTGGACAGGGGCGGGATCAGCCCCAGCATTTT
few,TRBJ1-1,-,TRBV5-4,CASSSRGNTEAFF,TGTGCCAGCAGCTCGCGGGGTAACACTGAAGCTTTCTTT
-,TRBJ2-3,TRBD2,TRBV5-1,CASSPRSAGGGTDTQYF,TGCGCCAGCAGCCCTCGCTCAGCGGGAGGGGGCACAGATACGCAGTATTTT